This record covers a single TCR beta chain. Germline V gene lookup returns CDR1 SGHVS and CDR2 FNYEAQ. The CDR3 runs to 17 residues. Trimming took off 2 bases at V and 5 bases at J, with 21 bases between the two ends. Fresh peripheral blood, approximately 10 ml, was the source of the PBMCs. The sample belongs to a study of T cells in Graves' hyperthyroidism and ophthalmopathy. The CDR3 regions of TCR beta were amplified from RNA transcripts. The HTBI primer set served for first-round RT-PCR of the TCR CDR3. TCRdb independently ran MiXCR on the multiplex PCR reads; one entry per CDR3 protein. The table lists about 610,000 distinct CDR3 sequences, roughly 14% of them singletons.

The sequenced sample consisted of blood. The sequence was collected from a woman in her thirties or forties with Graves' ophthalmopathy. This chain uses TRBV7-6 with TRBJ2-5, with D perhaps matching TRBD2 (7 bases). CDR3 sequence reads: CASSLRSASGGEETQYF. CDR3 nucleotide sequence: TGTGCCAGCAGCTTAAGGTCTGCGTCGGGGGGCGAGGAGACCCAGTACTTC.